This TCR beta chain was identified during a study of metastatic and nonmetastatic thyroid tumors. Looked up from germline, CDR1 is MNHEY and CDR2 is SVGAGI. The CDR3 contains 15 residues. Trimming took 1 base from V and 4 from J, leaving 14 bases between them. TCRdb redid the clone calls on the PCR reads using MiXCR. Of approximately 16,000 clones listed, around 13% are singletons. All patients were treatment-naive before thyroid surgery. This clone was counted ten times or more. The TCR was taken from a female donor with papillary thyroid cancer or a benign thyroid nodule (not recorded which). Some clones in this sample may be carry-over from other donors' samples. The material sequenced was tumor tissue. The chain couples TRBV6-5 to TRBJ2-7; tentatively, D is TRBD2 (5 bases). The CDR3 nucleotides read TGTGCCAGCAGTTACTACCGCGAGGGAAGTTACGAGCAGTACTTC. Protein product: CASSYYREGSYEQYF.